This T cell receptor (beta chain) is drawn from a study of shared clonotypes between healthy human individuals. Libraries were prepared by immunoSEQ multiplex PCR; TCRdb keeps only in-frame clonotypes and omits some of them. The table has some 2,400,000 clones, 90% to 96% seen once. Trimming stripped 2 bases from V and 4 bases from J, with 7 bases between. The CDR3 spans 13 residues. Per germline, CDR1 SGHTA and CDR2 FQGNSA. The V and J genes are TRBV7-2 and TRBJ2-3, with a possible D match to TRBD2 (5 bases). The receptor's source is a man aged 18-30 years in good health. Sequenced: naive CD4+ T cells sorted from blood. The sample's subset: CD45RA+ positively selected. CDR3 sequence (DNA): TGTGCCAGCAGCTTATTGAGGGCAGATACGCAGTATTTT. Its translation is CASSLLRADTQYF.